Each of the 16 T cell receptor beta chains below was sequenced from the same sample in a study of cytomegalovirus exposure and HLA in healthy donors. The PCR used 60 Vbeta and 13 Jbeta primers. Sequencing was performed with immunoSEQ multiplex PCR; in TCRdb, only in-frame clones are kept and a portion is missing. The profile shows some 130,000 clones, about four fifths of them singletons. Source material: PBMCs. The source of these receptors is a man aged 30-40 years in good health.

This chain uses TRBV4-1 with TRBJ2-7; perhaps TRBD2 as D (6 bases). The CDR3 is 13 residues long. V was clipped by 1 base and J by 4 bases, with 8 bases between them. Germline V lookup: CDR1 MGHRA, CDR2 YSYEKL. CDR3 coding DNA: TGCGCCAGCAGCCAAGGTCTAGCGTACGAGCAGTACTTC. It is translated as CASSQGLAYEQYF.

The CDR3, as DNA: TGCGCCAGCGCCACCGGGACTTTGCGTCCCGGGGAGCTGTTTTTT. This encodes CASATGTLRPGELFF. The chain recombines TRBV4-1 with TRBJ2-2, with a weak D call TRBD2 (6 bases). Germline CDR1 reads MGHRA; CDR2 reads YSYEKL. Trimming shortened V by 8 bases and J by 6 bases, and 19 bases separated the two germline ends. There are 15 residues in the CDR3.

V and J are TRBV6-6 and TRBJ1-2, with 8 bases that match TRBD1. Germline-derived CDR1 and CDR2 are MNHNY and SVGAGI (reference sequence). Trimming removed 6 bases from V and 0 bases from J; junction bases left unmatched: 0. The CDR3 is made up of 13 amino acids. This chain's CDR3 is CASRQGANYGYTF. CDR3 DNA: TGTGCCAGCAGACAGGGGGCTAACTATGGCTACACCTTC.

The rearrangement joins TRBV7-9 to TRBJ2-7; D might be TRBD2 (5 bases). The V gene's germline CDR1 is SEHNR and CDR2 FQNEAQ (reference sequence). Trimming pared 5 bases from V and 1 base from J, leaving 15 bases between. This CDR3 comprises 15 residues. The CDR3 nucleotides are TGTGCCAGCAGCCCCCCTGGAGGTTCATCCTACGAGCAGTACTTC. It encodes CASSPPGGSSYEQYF.

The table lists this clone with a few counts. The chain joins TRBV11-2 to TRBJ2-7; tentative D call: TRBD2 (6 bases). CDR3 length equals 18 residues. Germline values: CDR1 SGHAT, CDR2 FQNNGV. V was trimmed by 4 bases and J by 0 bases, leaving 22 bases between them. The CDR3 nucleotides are TGTGCCAGCAGCTCACGAACCCTAGGACACGGGAGCTCCTACGAGCAGTACTTC. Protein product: CASSSRTLGHGSSYEQYF. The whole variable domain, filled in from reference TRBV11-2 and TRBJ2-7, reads EAGVAQSPRYKIIEKRQSVAFWCNPISGHATLYWYQQILGQGPKLLIQFQNNGVVDDSQLPKDRFSAERLKGVDSTLKIQPAKLEDSAVYLCASSSRTLGHGSSYEQYFGPGTRLTVT.

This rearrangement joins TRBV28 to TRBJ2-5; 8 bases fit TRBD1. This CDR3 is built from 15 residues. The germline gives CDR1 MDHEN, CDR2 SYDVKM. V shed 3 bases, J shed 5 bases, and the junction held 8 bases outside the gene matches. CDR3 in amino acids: CASSLGGTGTETQYF. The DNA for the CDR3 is TGTGCCAGCAGTTTGGGCGGGACAGGCACGGAGACCCAGTACTTC.

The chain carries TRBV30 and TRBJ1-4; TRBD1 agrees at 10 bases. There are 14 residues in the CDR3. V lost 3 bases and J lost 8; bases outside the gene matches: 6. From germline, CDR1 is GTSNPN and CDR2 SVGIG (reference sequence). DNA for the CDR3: TGTGCCTGGAGAGCGACAGGGGGCAGGGAAAAACTGTTTTTT. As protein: CAWRATGGREKLFF.

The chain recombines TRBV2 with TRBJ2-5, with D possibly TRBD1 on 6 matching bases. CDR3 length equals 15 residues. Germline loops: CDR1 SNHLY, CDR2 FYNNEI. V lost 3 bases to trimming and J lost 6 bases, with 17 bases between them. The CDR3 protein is CASSDGQGFRKTQYF. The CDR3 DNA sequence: TGTGCCAGCAGTGACGGGCAGGGGTTTAGAAAGACCCAGTACTTC. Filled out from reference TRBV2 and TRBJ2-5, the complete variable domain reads EPEVTQTPSHQVTQMGQEVILRCVPISNHLYFYWYRQILGQKVEFLVSFYNNEISEKSEIFDDQFSVERPDGSNFTLKIRSTKLEDSAMYFCASSDGQGFRKTQYFGPGTRLLVL.

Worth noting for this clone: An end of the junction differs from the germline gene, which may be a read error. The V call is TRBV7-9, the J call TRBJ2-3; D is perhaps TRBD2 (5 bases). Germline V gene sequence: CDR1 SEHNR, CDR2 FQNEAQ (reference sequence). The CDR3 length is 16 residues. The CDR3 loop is CSSSLAPWEHTDTQYF. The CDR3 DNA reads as TGTTCCAGCAGCTTAGCCCCCTGGGAGCACACAGATACGCAGTATTTT. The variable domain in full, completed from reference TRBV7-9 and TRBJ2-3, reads DTGVSQNPRHKITKRGQNVTFRCDPISEHNRLYWYRQTLGQGPEFLTYFQNEAQLEKSRLLSDRFSAERPKGSFSTLEIQRTEQGDSAMYLCSSSLAPWEHTDTQYFGPGTRLTVL.

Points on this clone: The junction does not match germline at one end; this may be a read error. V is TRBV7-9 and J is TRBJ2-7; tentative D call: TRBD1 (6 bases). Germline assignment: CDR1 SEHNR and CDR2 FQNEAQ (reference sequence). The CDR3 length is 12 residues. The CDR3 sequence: CSSSSQGFEQYF. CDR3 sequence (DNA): TGTTCCAGCAGCTCACAGGGTTTTGAGCAGTACTTC.

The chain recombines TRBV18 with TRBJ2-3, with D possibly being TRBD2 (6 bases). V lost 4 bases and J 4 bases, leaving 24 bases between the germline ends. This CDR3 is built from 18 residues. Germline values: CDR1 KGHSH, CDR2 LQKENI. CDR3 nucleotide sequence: TGTGCCAGCTCACAGGTTAAAAGTAGCGGAAGATACTCAGATACGCAGTATTTT. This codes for CASSQVKSSGRYSDTQYF.

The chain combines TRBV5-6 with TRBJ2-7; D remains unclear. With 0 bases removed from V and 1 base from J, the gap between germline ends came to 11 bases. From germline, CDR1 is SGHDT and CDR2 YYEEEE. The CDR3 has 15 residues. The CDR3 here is CASSLGAGLSYEQYF. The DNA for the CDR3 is TGTGCCAGCAGCTTGGGGGCAGGTCTATCCTACGAGCAGTACTTC.

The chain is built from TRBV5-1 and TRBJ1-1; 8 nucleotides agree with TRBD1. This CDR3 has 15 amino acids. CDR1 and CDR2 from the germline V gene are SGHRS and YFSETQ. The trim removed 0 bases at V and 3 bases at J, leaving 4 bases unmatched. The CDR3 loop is CASSLAPTGDTEAFF. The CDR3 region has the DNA TGCGCCAGCAGCTTGGCCCCGACAGGGGACACTGAAGCTTTCTTT. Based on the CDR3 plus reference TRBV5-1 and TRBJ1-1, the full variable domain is KAGVTQTPRYLIKTRGQQVTLSCSPISGHRSVSWYQQTPGQGLQFLFEYFSETQRNKGNFPGRFSGRQFSNSRSEMNVSTLELGDSALYLCASSLAPTGDTEAFFGQGTRLTVV.

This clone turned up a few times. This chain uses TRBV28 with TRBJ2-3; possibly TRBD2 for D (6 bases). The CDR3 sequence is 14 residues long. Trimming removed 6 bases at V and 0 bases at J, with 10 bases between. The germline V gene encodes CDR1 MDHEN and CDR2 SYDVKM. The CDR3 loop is CASSGGKSTDTQYF. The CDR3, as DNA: TGTGCCAGCAGCGGGGGTAAAAGCACAGATACGCAGTATTTT.

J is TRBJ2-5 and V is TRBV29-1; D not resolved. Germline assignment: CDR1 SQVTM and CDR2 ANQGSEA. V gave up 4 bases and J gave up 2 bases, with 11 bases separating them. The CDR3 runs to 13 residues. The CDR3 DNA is TGCAGCGTTGGCCCCGAGGTTCAAGAGACCCAGTACTTC. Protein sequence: CSVGPEVQETQYF.

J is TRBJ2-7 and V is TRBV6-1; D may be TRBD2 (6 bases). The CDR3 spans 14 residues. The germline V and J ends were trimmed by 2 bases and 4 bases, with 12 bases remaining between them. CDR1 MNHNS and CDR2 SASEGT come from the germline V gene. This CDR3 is CASSEFSGRYEQYF. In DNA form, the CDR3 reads TGTGCCAGCAGTGAATTTTCAGGGAGGTACGAGCAGTACTTC.